This is a list of T cell receptor beta chains from one sample in a study of T cell repertoires in cytomegalovirus infection. Via MiXCR, TCRdb re-called the reads, giving one row per CDR3 protein. The sample lists 250,000 to 300,000 distinct CDR3 sequences, roughly a quarter occurring once. Sequenced sample: PBMCs. These receptors were taken from a human donor in good health (CMV status not recorded). Some clones in this sample may be carry-over from other donors' samples. The conserved cysteine and the conserved F or W are not part of the CDR3 here.

J,length,V,CDR3
TRBJ2-7,13,TRBV6-2/TRBV6-3,ASSYFGNSLYEQY
TRBJ2-7,14,TRBV20-1,SAKGLAGAFSYEQY
TRBJ2-7,14,TRBV19,ASSIDPGTATYEQY
TRBJ1-4,12,TRBV20-1,SAGDWEMNEKLF
TRBJ1-2,12,TRBV7-9,ASSFTGGQYGYT
TRBJ1-1,11,TRBV30,AWSVPGNTEAF
TRBJ2-7,12,TRBV7-2,ASSPPRDRVEQY
TRBJ2-7,14,TRBV19,ASSGRDGGIAYEQY
TRBJ1-6,13,TRBV7-9,AITRGGLHNSPLH
TRBJ2-5,13,TRBV11-2,ASSQPGAGQETQY
TRBJ2-7,12,TRBV7-6,ASSLQQGFFEQY
TRBJ2-7,10,TRBV20-1,SASGTDYEQY
TRBJ2-6,12,TRBV5-1,ASRLTSGANVLT
TRBJ2-1,13,TRBV5-1,ASSLGGGAGDEQF
TRBJ2-5,14,TRBV7-2,ASSPPGLARKGTQY
TRBJ1-1,6,TRBV29-1,SVEGAF
TRBJ2-3,14,TRBV11-2,ASSASLAPGADTQY
TRBJ2-4,11,TRBV29-1,SVAGIAKNIQY
TRBJ2-6,16,TRBV6-1,ASDPAGTPLPGANVLT
TRBJ2-4,9,TRBV20-1,SARAKNIQY
TRBJ1-3,11,TRBV11-3,ASSLVPGNTIY
TRBJ2-1,11,TRBV5-6,ASSPPEADEQF
TRBJ2-7,13,TRBV18,ASSLYEGSSYEQY
TRBJ2-7,13,TRBV12-3/TRBV12-4,ASSLGLAERYEQY
TRBJ2-3,15,TRBV20-1,SAQGGTSGSSTDTQY
TRBJ1-1,14,TRBV20-1,SARDGFTGWGTEAF
TRBJ2-7,12,TRBV7-8,ASSLAQGTYEQY
TRBJ2-3,13,TRBV9,ASSKSSGSADTQY
TRBJ2-1,14,TRBV7-8,ASSSRVAGTYNEQF
TRBJ2-4,11,TRBV5-4,ASSLPGRNIQY
TRBJ1-1,12,TRBV7-9,ASSLQVVGTEAF
TRBJ2-6,13,TRBV28,ASSLSRSGANVLT
TRBJ1-1,12,TRBV5-1,ASSKDTQNTEAF
TRBJ1-1,11,TRBV27,ASQDRARTEAF
TRBJ1-1,13,TRBV30,AWSKGTGRNTEAF
TRBJ1-1,10,TRBV29-1,SVVGHNTEAF
TRBJ2-5,11,TRBV7-9,ASSSRDGETQY
TRBJ1-1,13,TRBV5-1,ASSLSGGMNTEAF
TRBJ2-2,14,TRBV7-6,ASSKRQGADTGELF
TRBJ1-1,12,TRBV20-1,SARDPFLMTEAF
TRBJ1-2,13,TRBV6-1,ASSSPAEGREGYT
TRBJ2-1,16,TRBV7-2,ASSPRGLAGARYNEQF
TRBJ2-3,14,TRBV7-3,ASSLTPDSSTDTQY
TRBJ1-1,12,TRBV7-9,ASSLPGGNTEAF
TRBJ2-7,12,TRBV12-3/TRBV12-4,ASSFRGAGPRPY
TRBJ2-3,13,TRBV6-1,ASTNTQGSTDTQY
TRBJ2-1,11,TRBV2,ASSVDRVGEQF
TRBJ2-2,14,TRBV29-1,SVVPSGGSNTGELF
TRBJ2-3,13,TRBV18,ASSPHPGLTDTQY
TRBJ1-2,10,TRBV7-2,ASSLNNYGYT
TRBJ1-5,12,TRBV19,ASRTTGSPQPQH
TRBJ2-5,16,TRBV19,ASSSPGTGVGPQETQY
TRBJ2-5,12,TRBV6-6,ASSRDRVEETQY
TRBJ2-5,13,TRBV11-2,ASSLDNRGQETQY